One T cell receptor (beta chain) is described in this entry. The data belong to a study of shared clonotypes between healthy human individuals. The assay was immunoSEQ multiplex PCR, and TCRdb's table has in-frame clones only and misses some. The table has over a million clones, roughly 96% seen once. Splitting of CD4+ cells produced CD45RA+ naive and CD45RA-negative memory subsets. The CDR3 is 19 amino acids. The V segment lost 2 bases and the J segment 7 bases; nucleotides outside the gene matches: 17. Germline CDR1 reads WSHSY; CDR2 reads SAAADI. The sequence came from a man aged 25-40 years in good health. This rearrangement joins TRBV10-2 to TRBJ2-1; 10 bases align to TRBD2. Sequenced sample: naive CD4+ T cells sorted from blood. The subset denotes: CD45RA+ positively selected. CDR3 nucleotide sequence: TGCGCCAGCAGTGAGGCAATGTTTATTAGGGCTAGCGGGAGTAATGAGCAGTTCTTC. Its translation is CASSEAMFIRASGSNEQFF.